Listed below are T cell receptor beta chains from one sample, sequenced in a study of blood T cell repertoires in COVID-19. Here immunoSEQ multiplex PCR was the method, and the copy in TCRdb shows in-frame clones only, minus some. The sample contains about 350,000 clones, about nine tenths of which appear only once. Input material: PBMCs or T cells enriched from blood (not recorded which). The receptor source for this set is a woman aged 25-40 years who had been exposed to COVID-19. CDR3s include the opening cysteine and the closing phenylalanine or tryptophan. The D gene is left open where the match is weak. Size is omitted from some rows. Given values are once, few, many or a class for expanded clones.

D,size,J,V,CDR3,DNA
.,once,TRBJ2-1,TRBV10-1,CASGSGDFQFF,TGCGCCAGCGGGTCGGGAGATTTCCAGTTCTTC
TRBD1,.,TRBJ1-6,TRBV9,CASSATGTGGAGSPLHF,TGTGCCAGCAGCGCCACCGGGACAGGGGGCGCCGGTTCACCCCTCCACTTT
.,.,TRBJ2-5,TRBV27,CASSFLGRVQQETQYF,TGTGCCAGCAGTTTTTTAGGCAGGGTGCAACAAGAGACCCAGTACTTC
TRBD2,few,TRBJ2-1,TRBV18,CASSQGLADYNEQFF,TGTGCCAGCTCACAGGGACTAGCGGACTACAATGAGCAGTTCTTC
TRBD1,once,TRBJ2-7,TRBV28,CASSSTGTGGYEQYF,TGTGCCAGCAGTTCGACCGGGACAGGGGGCTACGAGCAGTACTTC
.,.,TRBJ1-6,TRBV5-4,CASSSATALNSPLHF,TGTGCCAGCAGCTCCGCGACAGCCCTGAACTCACCCCTCCACTTT
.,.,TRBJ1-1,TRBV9,CASSGTGTPAYEAFF,TGTGCCAGCAGCGGCACCGGGACACCAGCCTATGAAGCTTTCTTT
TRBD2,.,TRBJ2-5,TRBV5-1,CASSPLAGEETQYF,TGCGCCAGCAGCCCCTTAGCGGGAGAAGAGACCCAGTACTTC
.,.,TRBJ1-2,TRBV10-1,CASSESSTGPYGYTF,TGCGCCAGCAGTGAGTCGAGTACAGGGCCCTATGGCTACACCTTC
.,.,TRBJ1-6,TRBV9,CASSYGTPYNSPLHF,TGTGCCAGCAGCTACGGGACACCGTATAATTCACCCCTCCACTTT
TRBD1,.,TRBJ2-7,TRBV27,CASRSATGSSYEQYF,TGTGCCAGCAGATCAGCGACAGGGAGCTCCTACGAGCAGTACTTC
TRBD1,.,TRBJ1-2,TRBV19,CASSLGRDRGPLGYGYTF,TGTGCCAGTAGCCTCGGCCGGGACAGGGGGCCCCTTGGCTATGGCTACACCTTC
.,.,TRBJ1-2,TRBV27,CASSSPGYGYTF,TGTGCCAGCAGTTCCCCGGGATACGGCTACACCTTC
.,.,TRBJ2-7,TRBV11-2,CASSLEVASSYEQYF,TGTGCCAGCAGCTTAGAGGTGGCCTCCTCCTACGAGCAGTACTTC
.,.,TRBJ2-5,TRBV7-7,CASSLIRQETQYF,TGTGCCAGCAGCTTAATCCGTCAAGAGACCCAGTACTTC
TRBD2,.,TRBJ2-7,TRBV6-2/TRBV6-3,CASSYASGSHEQYF,TGTGCCAGCAGTTACGCTAGCGGGTCCCACGAGCAGTACTTC
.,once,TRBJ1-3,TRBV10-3,CAISDSAGAAGNTIYF,TGTGCCATCTCCGACTCGGCAGGGGCAGCCGGAAACACCATATATTTT
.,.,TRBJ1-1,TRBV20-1,CSAALLTEAFF,TGCAGTGCCGCCCTACTCACTGAAGCTTTCTTT
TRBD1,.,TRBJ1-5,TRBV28,CASRFPPGGNQPQHF,TGTGCCAGCAGATTTCCCCCAGGGGGGAATCAGCCCCAGCATTTT
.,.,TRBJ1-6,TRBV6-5,CASSYATAGGDSPLHF,TGTGCCAGCAGTTACGCCACAGCGGGAGGTGATTCACCCCTCCACTTT
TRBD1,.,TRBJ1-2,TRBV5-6,CASRRGQGQGGYTF,TGTGCCAGCAGGCGCGGACAGGGGCAGGGTGGCTACACCTTC
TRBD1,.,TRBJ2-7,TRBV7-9,CASSLGTGTRGEQYF,TGTGCCAGCAGCCTCGGGACAGGGACCAGGGGCGAGCAGTACTTC
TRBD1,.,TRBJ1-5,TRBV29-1,CSVAQQGADQPQHF,TGCAGCGTAGCCCAACAGGGGGCCGATCAGCCCCAGCATTTT
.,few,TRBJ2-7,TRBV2,CASRRQGIGEQYF,TGTGCCAGCAGACGGCAGGGGATTGGGGAGCAGTACTTC
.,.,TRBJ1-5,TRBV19,CASRDSLLQPQHF,TGTGCCAGTAGGGACAGTTTACTTCAGCCCCAGCATTTT
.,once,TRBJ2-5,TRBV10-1,CASSGIGEETQYF,TGCGCCAGCAGCGGAATCGGGGAAGAGACCCAGTACTTC
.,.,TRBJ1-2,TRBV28,CASSPIRGAGYGYTF,TGTGCCAGCAGTCCTATCAGGGGCGCAGGCTATGGCTACACCTTC
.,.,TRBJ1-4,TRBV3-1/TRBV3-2,CASSQMATDEKLFF,TGTGCCAGCAGCCAAATGGCGACAGACGAAAAACTGTTTTTT
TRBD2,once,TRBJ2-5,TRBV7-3,CASSAQAGDWETQYF,TGTGCCAGCAGCGCTCAAGCGGGAGATTGGGAGACCCAGTACTTC
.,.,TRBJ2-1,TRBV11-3,CASSFLAAASSYNEQFF,TGTGCCAGCAGCTTCCTCGCGGCGGCGAGCTCCTACAATGAGCAGTTCTTC
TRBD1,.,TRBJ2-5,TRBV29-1,CSLRDSSLETQYF,TGCAGCTTGAGGGACAGCAGTCTAGAGACCCAGTACTTC
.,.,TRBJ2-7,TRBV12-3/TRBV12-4,CASSRLDEQYF,TGTGCCAGCAGCCGCTTAGACGAGCAGTACTTC
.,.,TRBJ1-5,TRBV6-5,CASSRGHNSNQPQHF,TGTGCCAGCAGCAGGGGACATAATAGCAATCAGCCCCAGCATTTT
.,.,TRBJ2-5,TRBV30,CAWSASADGTQYF,TGTGCCTGGAGTGCTAGCGCCGACGGGACCCAGTACTTC
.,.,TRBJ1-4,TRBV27,CASSFRREINEKLFF,TGTGCCAGCAGTTTCCGACGGGAGATTAATGAAAAACTGTTTTTT
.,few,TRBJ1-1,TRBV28,CASSFGGPVFTEAFF,TGTGCCAGCAGTTTCGGGGGGCCGGTGTTTACTGAAGCTTTCTTT
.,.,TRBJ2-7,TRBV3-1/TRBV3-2,CASSTNNRDEQYF,TGTGCCAGCAGCACAAATAACAGGGACGAGCAGTACTTC
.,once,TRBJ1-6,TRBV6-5,CASWKGGSSLHF,TGTGCCAGCTGGAAAGGTGGGAGTTCCCTCCACTTT
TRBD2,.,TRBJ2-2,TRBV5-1,CASSLASGNRELFF,TGCGCCAGCAGCTTGGCTAGCGGGAACCGGGAGCTGTTTTTT
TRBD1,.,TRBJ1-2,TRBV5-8,CASSPGQGALYGYTF,TGTGCCAGCAGCCCGGGACAGGGTGCACTCTATGGCTACACCTTC
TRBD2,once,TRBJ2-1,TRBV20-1,CSARVGTSKFF,TGCAGTGCTAGAGTGGGGACTAGCAAGTTCTTC
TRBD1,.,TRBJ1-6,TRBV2,CASSESGQGNNSPLHF,TGTGCCAGCAGTGAGTCGGGACAGGGGAATAATTCACCCCTCCACTTT
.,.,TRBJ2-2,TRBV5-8,CASSLPAQSSYTGELFF,TGTGCCAGCAGCTTGCCCGCCCAAAGTAGCTACACCGGGGAGCTGTTTTTT
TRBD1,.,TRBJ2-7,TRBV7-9,CASSPPGTGGHEQYF,TGTGCCAGCAGCCCTCCCGGGACAGGGGGGCACGAGCAGTACTTC
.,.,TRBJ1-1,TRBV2,CASSESPPGRMNTEAFF,TGTGCCAGCAGTGAAAGCCCTCCCGGGAGGATGAACACTGAAGCTTTCTTT
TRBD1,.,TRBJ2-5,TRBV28,CASSLSGQGEETQYF,TGTGCCAGCAGTTTATCGGGACAGGGAGAAGAGACCCAGTACTTC
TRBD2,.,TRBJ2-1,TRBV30,CAWAGTSSYNEQFF,TGTGCCTGGGCCGGGACTAGCTCCTACAATGAGCAGTTCTTC
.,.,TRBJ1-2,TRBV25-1,CASSDLGGGDRYTF,TGTGCCAGCAGTGATTTAGGGGGTGGGGATCGCTACACCTTC
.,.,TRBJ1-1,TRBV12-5,CASGFTYAEAFF,TGTGCTAGTGGTTTTACCTACGCTGAAGCTTTCTTT
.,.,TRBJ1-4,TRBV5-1,CASMLTGNGEKLFF,TGCGCCAGCATGCTGACAGGCAACGGTGAAAAACTGTTTTTT
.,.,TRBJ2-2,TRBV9,CASSVAGANTGELFF,TGTGCCAGCAGCGTAGCGGGAGCTAACACCGGGGAGCTGTTTTTT
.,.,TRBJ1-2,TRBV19,CASSRTGQGGYTF,TGTGCCAGTAGCCGAACAGGGCAGGGTGGCTACACCTTC
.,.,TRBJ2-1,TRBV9,CASNLGSYNEQFF,TGTGCCAGCAACCTCGGTTCCTACAATGAGCAGTTCTTC
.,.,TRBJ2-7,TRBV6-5,CASRPLGVMGYEQYF,TGTGCCAGCAGGCCCTTAGGGGTTATGGGGTACGAGCAGTACTTC
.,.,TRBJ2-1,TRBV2,CASPQQFF,TGTGCCAGCCCTCAGCAGTTCTTC
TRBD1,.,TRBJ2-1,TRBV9,CASSVYGTGSYEQFF,TGTGCCAGCAGCGTATACGGGACAGGGTCTTATGAGCAGTTCTTC
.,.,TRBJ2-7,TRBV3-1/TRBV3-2,CASSQGPGYEQYF,TGTGCCAGCAGCCAAGGACCGGGGTACGAGCAGTACTTC
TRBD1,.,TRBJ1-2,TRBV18,CASSPLTGDGYTF,TGTGCCAGCTCACCCTTGACAGGGGATGGCTACACCTTC